This T cell receptor beta chain was profiled in a study of cytomegalovirus exposure and HLA in healthy donors. CDR3 length equals 11 residues. Germline CDR1 reads DFQATT; CDR2 reads SNEGSKA (reference sequence). The V end was cut by 3 bases, the J end by 5 bases, with 7 bases between. Separate from the roughly 610-subject first cohort, the approximately 130-subject validation cohort was the one that the donors belonged to. A few counts support this clone. Sequenced by immunoSEQ multiplex PCR; TCRdb stores in-frame clones only, minus some. The sample has about 180,000 clones; 85% are singletons. Sequences were obtained from PBMCs. The chain joins TRBV20-1 to TRBJ1-2; D is uncertain. The sequence came from a man aged 18 to 30 in good health and CMV-seropositive. The chain's CDR3 is CSARWEYGYTF. The CDR3 nucleotides read TGCAGTGCTAGGTGGGAGTATGGCTACACCTTC.